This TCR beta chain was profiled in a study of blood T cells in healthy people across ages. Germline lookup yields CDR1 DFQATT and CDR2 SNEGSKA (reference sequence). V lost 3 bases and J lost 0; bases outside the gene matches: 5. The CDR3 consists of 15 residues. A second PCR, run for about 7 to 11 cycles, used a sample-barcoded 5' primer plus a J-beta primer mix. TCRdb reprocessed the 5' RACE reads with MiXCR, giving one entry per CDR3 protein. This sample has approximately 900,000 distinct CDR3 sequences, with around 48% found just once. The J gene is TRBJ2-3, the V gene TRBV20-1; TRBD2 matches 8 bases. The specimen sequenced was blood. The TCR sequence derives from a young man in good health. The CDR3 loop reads CSASSLAASTDTQYF. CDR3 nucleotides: TGCAGTGCTAGTTCACTAGCGGCTAGCACAGATACGCAGTATTTT.